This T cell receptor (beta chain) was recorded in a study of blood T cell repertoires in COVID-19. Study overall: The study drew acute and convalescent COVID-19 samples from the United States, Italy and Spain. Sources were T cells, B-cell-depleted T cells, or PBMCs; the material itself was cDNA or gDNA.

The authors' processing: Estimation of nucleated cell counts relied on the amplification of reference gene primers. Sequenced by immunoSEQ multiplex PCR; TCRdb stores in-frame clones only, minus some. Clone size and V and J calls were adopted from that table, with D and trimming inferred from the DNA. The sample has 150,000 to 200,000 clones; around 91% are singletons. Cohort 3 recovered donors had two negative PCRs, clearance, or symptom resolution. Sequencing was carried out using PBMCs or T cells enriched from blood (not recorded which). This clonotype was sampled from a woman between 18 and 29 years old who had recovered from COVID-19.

The CDR3 loop reads CASRGAEQGNTEAFF. As DNA, the CDR3 is TGCGCCAGCAGGGGAGCCGAACAGGGTAACACTGAAGCTTTCTTT. The chain is built from TRBV23-1 and TRBJ1-1; tentatively, D is TRBD1 (6 bases). TRBV23-1 is an ORF, and what it does is uncertain. The CDR3 runs to 15 residues. V was trimmed by 6 bases and J by 2 bases, leaving 16 bases between them.